Given below is one T cell receptor beta chain in context. What antigen it recognizes has not been identified. Base qualities are not provided; no much larger clone lies one nucleotide away. To prepare the library, the immunoSEQ multiplex PCR assay was applied. A mixture of 60 forward primers for TCR Vbeta segments and 13 reverse primers for TCR Jbeta segments was used in the multiplex PCR. The CDR3 region of rearranged TCR beta genes was amplified from genomic DNA with a multiplex PCR assay. The Illumina HiSeq System was used to sequence the amplified TCR beta libraries as 87-base-pair reads. Processing in the source paper ran as follows. Across the 670 or so repertoires, a later analysis counted approximately 83 million unique TCR beta chains, approximately 12 million of which were shared by at least two donors. Raw reads were error-corrected and collapsed into unique sequences by a nearest-neighbor algorithm in which closely related sequences were merged to remove PCR and sequencing errors. To assign V, D and J gene segments, CDR3 sequences were aligned to IMGT reference sequences. For a sequence to be retained, a match of at least six nucleotides was required to both a V gene segment and a J gene segment. A rearrangement counted as productive if the CDR3 had no stop codons and remained in frame with V and J, and every other rearrangement counted as non-productive. CDR3 was defined by IMGT convention, running from the second conserved V-encoded cysteine to the conserved J-encoded phenylalanine. In an earlier analysis of just under 600 of the donors, sequences lacking an unambiguous match to a single V gene segment were excluded. An earlier analysis of roughly 590 of the donors called V segments functional above 56.7% productive rearrangements and segregating when the between-donor standard deviation exceeded 5%. To diagnose cytomegalovirus status from the catalog of TCR beta chain sequences, a statistical classification framework was built. In a later analysis, TCR nucleotide sequences were compared against IMGT/GENE-DB human TR gene sequences so that V and J genes could be assigned. In a later analysis, CDR3 sequences and most-parsimonious VDJ recombination scenarios were assigned using the TCRdist pipeline. In a later analysis, each TCR beta chain was defined by its CDR3 amino acid sequence together with its V-gene family, and reads without a unique V-gene family were excluded. A later analysis removed 550 to 700 highly shared, low-generation-probability nucleotide sequences to deal with suspected cross-contamination and a sequencing artifact. In a later analysis, a clonal expansion index was calculated for each public chain from normalized within-repertoire ranks of inferred template counts. In a later analysis, generation probabilities were computed using a VDJ recombination model fitted to out-of-frame rearrangements, and the results were checked against IGoR. In a later analysis, TCR-TCR, TCR-HLA and TCR-CMV co-occurrence was scored with hypergeometric tests, and a repertoire-size bias correction was applied to TCR pairs. A later analysis estimated false discovery rates by permuting HLA or CMV assignments 20 times. In a later analysis, co-occurring TCRs were grouped with DBSCAN, and TCRdist sequence similarity was added when clustering was performed within HLA-allele-positive subsets. Repertoires with fewer than 30,000 or more than 120,000 public chains were left out of co-occurrence clustering, as were five repertoires with anomalous nucleotide sharing. TCRdb retrieved this table from immuneACCESS and kept in-frame rearrangements only. Not all clones are present; in checked studies, unresolved V genes account for under half, and no reason is known for the remainder. The DNA gave D and trimming, while V, J and clone size come from that table. This sample comprises about 250,000 clones, about 93% of them detected only once. Around 1.7% of the sample is held by the ten biggest clonotypes.

This entry comes from a study of cytomegalovirus exposure and HLA in healthy donors (dated by TCRdb to about 2017). Concerning the study at large: In an earlier analysis of some 610 of the donors, 276 Gb of sequence data and just under 120 million unique TCR beta sequences from 180 million or so T cells were reported. To predict cytomegalovirus infection status, the study combined high-throughput TCR immunosequencing, statistical association of individual TCRs with disease status, and machine learning. Class I and class II HLA loci were covered by the typing at four-digit resolution. Because of strong linkage in the cohort, five DR-DQ haplotypes were treated as single units for association and clustering. Donor age, sex, ethnicity and CMV serostatus were compiled alongside the repertoire data. In a later genetic analysis, genome-wide SNP genotypes for about three fifths of the roughly 670 donors were used, and that subset was treated as a discovery cohort. Every discovery cohort repertoire had been produced on one sequencing platform. Among the roughly 390 genotyped donors, approximately 82% belonged to the genetic ancestry cluster associated with self-reported Caucasian donors. The number of donors typed differed by locus, with 629-630 for A, B, C, DRB1 and DQB1, roughly 550 for DQA1, 600 to 610 for DPA1, and 472 for DPB1. On average, 235,054 unique TCR beta nucleotide sequences were sequenced per donor among 398 genotyped donors of the cohort, with about 19% of those sequences being non-productive. The study was designed to test whether signatures of past pathogen exposure could be identified by cataloging public T cell receptors. Rather than using new phenotypic data, the later analysis identified candidate immune exposures from TCR beta sequences and from how often those sequences occurred across donors. Around 300 gigabases of sequencing data and tens of millions of unique TCR sequences were included in an early release covering 550 to 800 HLA-typed donors. Besides the first cohort of around 700 subjects, a separate validation cohort made up of 120 different subjects was used. The study profiled the T cell repertoires of under 700 subjects by immunosequencing and related them to cytomegalovirus serostatus. To decide whether each TCR beta V gene segment behaved as functional or pseudogenic, an earlier analysis of approximately 620 of the donors relied on high-throughput TCR beta sequencing. A later analysis re-examined previously published TCR beta repertoires from more than 600 donors and added high-resolution HLA genotyping to investigate patterns of TCR occurrence.

CDR1 and CDR2, looked up from the germline V gene, are MNHEY and SVGAGI. Its CDR3 holds 16 amino acids, cysteine through phenylalanine. The read is trimmed to its CDR3 DNA, 48 bases read in frame from base 1. The V end loses 2 bases and the J end loses 5 bases, and a stretch of 15 bases separates them. The cohort comprised some 680 healthy bone marrow donors. At the time of sampling, every cohort member was nominally healthy, though immune exposures that went unrecorded were likely present. The donor was CMV seronegative and belonged to the group of approximately 320 seronegative cohort members. Every donor gave a peripheral blood sample, and the peripheral blood mononuclear cells from that sample were used for TCR beta sequencing. The Qiagen DNeasy Blood Extraction Kit was used to extract genomic DNA from the blood cell samples. Study-wide findings and limitations: In a later genetic analysis, fewer N-insertions in productive TCRs were reported among donors in an Asian-associated ancestry cluster than the roughly 640-donor mean. According to a later analysis, parvovirus B19, influenza, CMV and Epstein-Barr virus appeared linked to several top co-occurrence clusters. Sequencing depth was assumed to be roughly uniform across donors in the presence/absence analyses, though that assumption may not hold. Broadly in line with IMGT annotations, most TCR beta V segments showed up in productive rearrangements about 90% or about 30% of the time in an earlier analysis of 450 to 750 of the donors. Compared with equally common non-associated chains, HLA-associated TCR beta chains in a later analysis were more clonally expanded and had lower generation probabilities. In a later analysis, most CMV-associated TCR beta chains were found to appear HLA-restricted, with HLA associations seemingly driven largely by CMV exposure. According to a later analysis, TCR association rates differed among HLA loci, with DRB1 alleles showing the most associated TCRs and HLA-C alleles showing the fewest. Cytomegalovirus status was reported to be diagnosed by the classifier with high specificity and sensitivity in both the original and validation cohorts. When HLA alleles, especially DR and DQ, strongly co-occurred, attributing TCR associations to individual alleles was difficult. Some IMGT-functional V segments, including TRBV6-2 and TRBV6-3, could not be distinguished by the 87-base-pair reads and were therefore excluded. HLA typing was unavailable for some donors at each locus, so association tests used only the typed subset. A few of the identified cytomegalovirus-associated TCR beta chains were confirmed in vitro to be specific for cytomegalovirus antigens. The earlier analysis of 587 of the donors excluded 15 to 20 rarely observed V segments, including chromosome 9 orphons, because counts were too low. Correlated functional status among segregating V segments might reflect linkage disequilibrium, but an unknown experimental factor could not be ruled out. For the cohort, immune exposure information was limited to CMV serostatus. The study gave a list of around 170 TCR beta chains associated with cytomegalovirus. Most TCR sequences were seen in very few donors, while some public TCRs were found in many individuals. It was suggested by the authors that the approach could potentially be generalized to other disease states and immunological phenotypes. A further reported finding was that TCR beta sequences accurately predicted the HLA-A and HLA-B alleles for most subjects in the first cohort. Only TCR beta chains were sequenced in this cohort, and the absence of alpha or paired-chain data limited detectable features. A later analysis associated roughly 17,000 TCR beta sequences with specific HLA alleles at a false discovery rate of 0.05. A cluster of highly shared sequence variants was judged likely to represent a technical artifact of the sequencing pipeline. V-gene and J-gene trimming of TCR beta chains was associated with a missense DCLRE1C variant in a later genetic analysis, and the association was replicated in an independent cohort.

Sequenced material: PBMCs. The chain joins TRBV6-5 to TRBJ2-2; there is no confident call for the D gene. The sequence was collected from a girl aged 2 to 9 in good health and CMV-seronegative. This receptor carries the CDR3 CASSYKTGGGTGELFF. The base sequence is TGTGCCAGCAGTTACAAGACCGGCGGCGGAACCGGGGAGCTGTTTTTT.